These 3 T cell receptor beta chains were all obtained from the same sample, sequenced in a study of blood T cell repertoires in COVID-19. Profiled with immunoSEQ multiplex PCR; TCRdb holds only in-frame clones, not every one. Of about 230,000 clones listed, about nine tenths are singletons. Sequenced material: peripheral blood. The receptors shown here come from a man aged 45-65 years with COVID-19, enrolled during active disease.

This clone appeared once. The V gene is TRBV6-5, the J gene TRBJ1-2, with TRBD1 matching over 7 bases. V lost 6 bases, J lost 0 bases, and 7 bases stayed unmatched. The CDR3 runs 15 residues. CDR1 is MNHEY, CDR2 SVGAGI, per germline. The CDR3 sequence is CASSGTAQANYGYTF. CDR3 sequence (DNA): TGTGCCAGCAGCGGGACAGCCCAAGCTAACTATGGCTACACCTTC.

The V gene is TRBV11-1, the J gene TRBJ1-1; D not resolved. V dropped 4 bases and J dropped 7 bases, with 13 bases sitting between them. The length of the CDR3 is 13 residues. CDR1 SGHAT and CDR2 FQDESV come from the germline V gene (reference sequence). Here the CDR3 reads CASSSNRENEAFF. In DNA, the CDR3 is TGTGCCAGCAGCTCGAACCGGGAGAATGAAGCTTTCTTT.

The chain uses TRBV25-1 and TRBJ1-5; D ambiguous. V was pared by 3 bases and J by 4 bases, with 7 bases between. CDR3 length: 13 amino acids. Germline loops: CDR1 MGHDK, CDR2 SYGVNS. DNA for the CDR3: TGTGCCAGCAGTGATCCGGGGAATCAGCCCCAGCATTTT. This sequence encodes CASSDPGNQPQHF.